This T cell receptor beta chain was captured by sequencing in a study of tumor-infiltrating lymphocytes in localized non-small cell lung cancer. TCRdb's table, derived via immunoSEQ multiplex PCR, lists solely in-frame clones and lacks some. The sample includes under 10,000 clones, about 78% of them seen just once. Sequencing was done on a sample of lung tumor tissue. The sequence came from a human donor with non-small cell lung cancer.

The DNA of the CDR3 is TGCGCCAGCATATTGGACACGGCCTACGAGCAGTACTTC. Amino acid sequence: CASILDTAYEQYF. The chain has TRBV10-2 and TRBJ2-7; D possibly corresponds to TRBD1 (5 bases). The V gene lost 7 bases and the J gene lost 2 bases, with 12 bases spanning the gap. The CDR3 runs to 13 residues. CDR1 and CDR2 from the germline V gene are WSHSY and SAAADI.